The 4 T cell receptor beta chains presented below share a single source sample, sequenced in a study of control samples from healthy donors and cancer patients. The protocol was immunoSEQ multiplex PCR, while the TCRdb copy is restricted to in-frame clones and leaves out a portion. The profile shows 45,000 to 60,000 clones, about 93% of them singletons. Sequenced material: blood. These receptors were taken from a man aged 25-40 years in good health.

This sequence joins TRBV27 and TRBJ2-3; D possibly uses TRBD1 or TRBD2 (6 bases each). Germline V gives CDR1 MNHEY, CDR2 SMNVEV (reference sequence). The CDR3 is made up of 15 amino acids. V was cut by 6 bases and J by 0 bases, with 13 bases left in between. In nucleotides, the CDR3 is TGTGCCAGCAGACGCGGGACACCTAGCACAGATACGCAGTATTTT. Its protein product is CASRRGTPSTDTQYF.

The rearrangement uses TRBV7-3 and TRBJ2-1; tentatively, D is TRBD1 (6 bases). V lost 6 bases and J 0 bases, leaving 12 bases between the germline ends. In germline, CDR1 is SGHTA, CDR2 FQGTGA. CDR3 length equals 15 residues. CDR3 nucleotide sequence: TGTGCCAGCAGGGCAGACAGGAGCTCCTACAATGAGCAGTTCTTC. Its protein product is CASRADRSSYNEQFF.

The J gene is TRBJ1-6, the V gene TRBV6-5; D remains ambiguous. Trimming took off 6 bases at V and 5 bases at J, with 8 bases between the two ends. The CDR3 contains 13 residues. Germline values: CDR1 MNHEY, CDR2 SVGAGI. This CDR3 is CASSGQDNSPLHF. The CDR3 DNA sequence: TGTGCCAGCAGCGGGCAAGATAATTCACCCCTCCACTTT.

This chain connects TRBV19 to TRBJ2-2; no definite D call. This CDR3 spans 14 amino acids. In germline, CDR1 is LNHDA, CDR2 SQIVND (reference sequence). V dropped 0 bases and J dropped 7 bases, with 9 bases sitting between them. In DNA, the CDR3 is TGTGCCAGTAGTATAGATATCGTAAGCGGGGAGCTGTTTTTT. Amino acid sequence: CASSIDIVSGELFF. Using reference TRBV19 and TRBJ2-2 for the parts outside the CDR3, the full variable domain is DGGITQSPKYLFRKEGQNVTLSCEQNLNHDAMYWYRQDPGQGLRLIYYSQIVNDFQKGDIAEGYSVSREKKESFPLTVTSAQKNPTAFYLCASSIDIVSGELFFGEGSRLTVL.